This is a list of T cell receptor beta chains from one sample in a study of blood T cell repertoires in COVID-19. Using immunoSEQ multiplex PCR, the repertoire was profiled, and TCRdb retains in-frame clones only, with some absent. The sample records roughly 68,000 clones, roughly 85% being singletons. Material: peripheral blood. These receptor sequences come from a man between 45 and 60 years old with acute or convalescent COVID-19. Each CDR3 is given with its conserved first and last residue. D genes are given only for firm matches. Part of the rows lack a size; the others show once, few, many or a class for expanded clones.

>-|TRBJ2-2|TRBV5-4|TRBD1
CASSADRGPNTGELFF
TGTGCCAGCAGCGCGGACAGGGGGCCTAACACCGGGGAGCTGTTTTTT
>-|TRBJ1-1|TRBV10-3|TRBD1
CAISNRGMNTEAFF
TGTGCCATCAGTAACAGGGGTATGAACACTGAAGCTTTCTTT
>-|TRBJ2-3|TRBV11-3|TRBD2
CASSPRTSGGPKDGDTQYF
TGTGCCAGCAGCCCACGGACTAGCGGGGGGCCAAAAGATGGAGATACGCAGTATTTT
>-|TRBJ2-7|TRBV27|TRBD2
CASSLRGRVHEQYF
TGTGCCAGCAGTCTCCGGGGGAGGGTACACGAGCAGTACTTC
>-|TRBJ2-4|TRBV28|TRBD1
CASSPLNPTGGNNIQYF
TGTGCCAGCAGTCCCTTAAACCCGACAGGGGGCAATAACATTCAGTACTTC
>-|TRBJ2-1|TRBV7-3|TRBD2
CASSPRLAGAVGNEQFF
TGTGCCAGCAGCCCCAGACTAGCGGGGGCCGTTGGGAATGAGCAGTTCTTC
>few|TRBJ1-2|TRBV4-2|-
CASSQGGGLKRTF
TGTGCCAGCAGCCAAGGCGGGGGGCTTAAGCGGACCTTC
>few|TRBJ2-7|TRBV6-6|TRBD1
CASSSTRTGSHEQYF
TGTGCCAGCAGTTCGACGAGGACAGGGTCGCACGAGCAGTACTTC
>-|TRBJ1-2|TRBV11-2|TRBD1
CASSLSDRGDGYTF
TGTGCCAGCAGCCTCAGCGACAGGGGAGATGGCTACACCTTC
>-|TRBJ2-1|TRBV7-9|-
CASSLAPGVSYNEQFF
TGTGCCAGCAGCTTAGCACCAGGGGTCTCCTACAATGAGCAGTTCTTC
>-|TRBJ1-2|TRBV5-6|TRBD1
CASSPDRGRGYTF
TGTGCCAGCAGCCCCGACAGGGGCAGAGGCTACACCTTC
>-|TRBJ2-5|TRBV5-1|-
CASSLDKETQYF
TGCGCCAGCAGCTTGGACAAGGAGACCCAGTACTTC
>-|TRBJ2-3|TRBV2|-
CASSDPGGESDTQYF
TGTGCCAGCAGTGATCCCGGGGGAGAATCAGATACGCAGTATTTT
>-|TRBJ2-5|TRBV3-1/TRBV3-2|-
CASSQAISYGSHGAQYF
TGTGCCAGCAGCCAAGCAATTTCTTATGGCAGCCACGGGGCCCAGTACTTC
>-|TRBJ2-6|TRBV19|TRBD1
CASSAPPGQDSSGANVLTF
TGTGCCAGTAGTGCCCCGCCGGGACAGGACAGCTCTGGGGCCAACGTCCTGACTTTC
>-|TRBJ1-2|TRBV2|-
CASILTPDNYGYTF
TGTGCCAGCATCCTTACACCCGATAACTATGGCTACACCTTC